This TCR beta chain was identified during a study of blood T cell repertoires in COVID-19. Study summary: Donors in the United States, Italy and Spain gave samples during acute or convalescent COVID-19. From T cells, B-cell-depleted T cells, or PBMCs came the material, which was cDNA or gDNA.

Germline lookup yields CDR1 SGHTA and CDR2 FQGTGA. Trimming removed 0 bases from V and 2 bases from J; junction bases left unmatched: 1. CDR3 size: 16 residues. How the authors handled the data: Estimates of nucleated cell counts were drawn from the amplification of reference gene primers. The method was immunoSEQ multiplex PCR; TCRdb's version includes in-frame clones alone and lacks a portion of them. D and trimming were read from the DNA, whereas the V and J calls and clone size are those reported in that table. Counted here are about 140,000 clones, roughly four fifths occurring once; the ten biggest clones make up 8.8%.

Sequenced: peripheral blood. The chain employs TRBV7-3 and TRBJ2-1; TRBD2 agrees at 10 bases. The clonotype comes from a woman older than 75 in a cohort sampled during active or convalescent COVID-19. The CDR3 bases are TGTGCCAGCAGCTTAACAAGCGGGGGGGCCTACAATGAGCAGTTCTTC. Translation: CASSLTSGGAYNEQFF.